A selection of T cell receptor beta chains follows, all from one sample in a study of T cell repertoires in cytomegalovirus infection. TCRdb itself ran the reads through MiXCR, one entry per CDR3 protein. This table holds a few hundred thousand distinct CDR3 sequences, roughly 13% found once. The sequencing input was PBMCs. These receptors came from a human donor in good health (CMV status not recorded). Some clones in this sample may be carry-over from other donors' samples. Both conserved end residues are part of each CDR3. The D gene is left open where the match is weak. Clone size is stated in some rows and not others, as once, few, many or a class when expanded.

v_call	j_call	d_call	clone_size	cdr3_nt	cdr3_aa
TRBV7-9	TRBJ1-5	-	many	TGTGCCAGCAGCAGTGGACAGATGAGCAATCAGCCCCAGCATTTT	CASSSGQMSNQPQHF
TRBV29-1	TRBJ2-7	TRBD1	few	TGCAGCGTTCTGGGGACAGCCTACGAGCAGTACTTC	CSVLGTAYEQYF
TRBV19	TRBJ2-1	-	many	TGTGCCAGTAGTATAGGATGGGGGGGCGCGAAATACAATGAGCAGTTCTTC	CASSIGWGGAKYNEQFF
TRBV29-1	TRBJ2-2	-	few	TGCAGCGTTACTCCCCAACAGGGTACGGGCGGGGAGCTGTTTTTT	CSVTPQQGTGGELFF
TRBV19	TRBJ2-5	TRBD2	few	TGTGCCAGTAGTACGGGACTAGAAGGGACCCAGTACTTC	CASSTGLEGTQYF
TRBV12-3/TRBV12-4	TRBJ2-3	-	-	TGTGCCAGCAGTTTCCGCGGGGGCCGTCGGGATACGCAGTATTTT	CASSFRGGRRDTQYF
TRBV20-1	TRBJ2-7	-	-	TGCAGTGCTACGGACTGGCACGACGAGCAGTACTTC	CSATDWHDEQYF
TRBV6-2/TRBV6-3	TRBJ2-7	TRBD1	few	TGTGCCAGCAGGACGACAGGGAAGGAGCAGTACTTC	CASRTTGKEQYF
TRBV20-1	TRBJ1-2	-	few	TGCAGGGGAGGGGTGCAGAACTATGGCTACACCTTC	CRGGVQNYGYTF
TRBV6-2/TRBV6-3	TRBJ2-7	TRBD2	-	TGTGCCAGCAGCCCACGGACTAGCGGGATGCCCAGCTCCTACGAGCAGTACTTC	CASSPRTSGMPSSYEQYF
TRBV20-1	TRBJ2-1	-	-	TGCAGTGTGAGGGGCCAGCGGCTCTACAATGAGCAGTTCTTC	CSVRGQRLYNEQFF
TRBV7-2	TRBJ2-7	TRBD1	many	TGTGCCAGCAGCTTATTCGGGACAGGGGGCGGCTACGAGCAGTACTTC	CASSLFGTGGGYEQYF
TRBV7-2	TRBJ1-3	-	many	TGTGCCAGCAGCTTGCATCCGGGTGGCTCTGGAAACACCATATATTTT	CASSLHPGGSGNTIYF
TRBV7-2	TRBJ2-5	TRBD2	many	TGTGCCAGCAGCCTTACTCCGGGACTAGCGGGCCAAGAGACCCAGTACTTC	CASSLTPGLAGQETQYF
TRBV20-1	TRBJ1-1	TRBD1	-	TGCAGTGCTTACCGGGACAGGGGGCTGGGGACTGAAGCTTTCTTT	CSAYRDRGLGTEAFF
TRBV5-5	TRBJ2-7	-	-	TGTGCCAGCAGCTTGGGTCCGGTGGAGAGTGGGTCCTACGAGCAGTACTTC	CASSLGPVESGSYEQYF
TRBV10-3	TRBJ2-5	-	many	TGTGCCATCAGTGAAGGAGGGATAGGAGAGACCCAGTACTTC	CAISEGGIGETQYF
TRBV20-1	TRBJ2-3	TRBD2	few	TGCAGTGCTAGGGTACCGGGACTAGCGGGATCTAGTAGCACAGATACGCAGTATTTT	CSARVPGLAGSSSTDTQYF
TRBV7-8	TRBJ1-5	-	many	TGTGCCAGCAGTTCTAGGACAGCGGGGAGCAATCAGCCCCAGCATTTT	CASSSRTAGSNQPQHF
TRBV27	TRBJ1-6	-	-	TGTGCCAGCAGTTTAAGGAACTTAGGGAGGAATTCACCCCTCCACTTT	CASSLRNLGRNSPLHF
TRBV29-1	TRBJ2-5	TRBD2	-	TGCAGCGTGCAGCGGGAGGGCAGGGAGACCCAGTACTTC	CSVQREGRETQYF
TRBV14	TRBJ2-4	-	many	TGTGCCAGCAGCCAAGATATTTCCGGGACAAGGACCAAAAACATTCAGTACTTC	CASSQDISGTRTKNIQYF
TRBV4-2	TRBJ2-7	-	-	TGTGCCAGCAGCCAAGAGGTTCTTCTGGAGGGTCAGGGTCCGAGACCGTCCTACGAGCAGTACTTC	CASSQEVLLEGQGPRPSYEQYF
TRBV19	TRBJ1-5	-	-	TGTGCCAGTAGTGGTTATGGGACGGCAAATCAGCCCCAGCATTTT	CASSGYGTANQPQHF
TRBV6-6	TRBJ2-3	-	many	TGTGCCAGCAGTTACTCGGGGACTACGCAGTATTTT	CASSYSGTTQYF
TRBV5-1	TRBJ2-1	TRBD1	few	TGCGCCAGCAGCGGCCGGGACAGGGGGCATAATGAGCAGTTCTTC	CASSGRDRGHNEQFF
TRBV6-1	TRBJ2-1	TRBD2	many	TGTGCCGCTTTTCGGGGGGGTACCTACAATGAGCAGTTCTTC	CAAFRGGTYNEQFF
TRBV7-2	TRBJ2-3	-	many	TGTGCCAGCAGCTTATTGGGGCAGACAGATACGCAGTATTTT	CASSLLGQTDTQYF
TRBV7-8	TRBJ1-2	-	many	TGTGCCAGCAGCTCCAAATCAGGGCCTGGTGTGGATGGCTACACCTTC	CASSSKSGPGVDGYTF
TRBV20-1	TRBJ1-5	-	-	TGCAGTGCTAGAGATGGCTCGACGGCAAATCAGCCCCAGCATTTT	CSARDGSTANQPQHF
TRBV20-1	TRBJ2-2	-	once	TGCAGTGGGATCGCGGGACACGGAGGCGGGGAGCTGTTTTTT	CSGIAGHGGGELFF
TRBV5-5	TRBJ2-7	TRBD1	-	TGTGCCAGCAGCGACCTCAACAGGGGCTACGAGCAGTACTTC	CASSDLNRGYEQYF
TRBV27	TRBJ1-3	-	few	TGTGCCAGCAGTCGACTCGAGGGGGGCGCTGGAAACACCATATATTTT	CASSRLEGGAGNTIYF
TRBV28	TRBJ1-6	-	many	TGTGCTACCTACGTCCGTGCGGGGAAAAATTCACCCCTCCACTTT	CATYVRAGKNSPLHF
TRBV7-3	TRBJ2-1	TRBD2	-	TGTGCCAGCAGCTTAGCGGGGGGGGCCGACAATGAGCAGTTGTTC	CASSLAGGADNEQLF
TRBV6-6	TRBJ2-5	TRBD2	few	TGTGCCATCCAAGCGGGGGCCGGCAGAGAGACCCAGTACTTC	CAIQAGAGRETQYF
TRBV29-1	TRBJ2-3	-	-	TGCAGCGTTACCCCGAGGCTGGTAGATACGCAGTATTTT	CSVTPRLVDTQYF
TRBV29-1	TRBJ1-2	-	-	TGCAGCGTTGCCGGAGGTGGCTATGGCTACACCTTC	CSVAGGGYGYTF
TRBV7-9	TRBJ2-5	TRBD2	-	TGTGCCAGCAGCTCAACTCGACTAGCGGGAGAGACCGTAGGAGAGACCCAGTACTTC	CASSSTRLAGETVGETQYF
TRBV28	TRBJ1-2	TRBD1	many	TGTGCCAGCAGTTTTGTGGGACAGGGTTACCCCGCAGAGGGCTACACCTTC	CASSFVGQGYPAEGYTF
TRBV7-2	TRBJ2-3	-	many	TGTGCCAGCAGCCGTAGTGCCAGCACAGATACGCAGTATTTT	CASSRSASTDTQYF
TRBV29-1	TRBJ2-1	TRBD2	once	TGCAGCGTCGACATCCGTGGCGGGAGGAACGGTGAGCAGTTCTTC	CSVDIRGGRNGEQFF
TRBV6-2/TRBV6-3	TRBJ2-2	-	few	TGTGCCAGCAGACCTTACCAAAACACCGGGGAGCTGTTTTTT	CASRPYQNTGELFF
TRBV4-2	TRBJ1-5	-	many	TGTGCCAGCAGCCAAGAGGGAGGGTTCCATCAGCCCCAGCATTTT	CASSQEGGFHQPQHF
TRBV29-1	TRBJ2-3	-	-	TGCAGCTCATACGGGGCTACGGGTGGCACAGATACGCAGTATTTT	CSSYGATGGTDTQYF
TRBV4-1	TRBJ2-3	-	many	TGCGCCAGCAGCCCCCCGGGAGTAGATACGCAGTATTTT	CASSPPGVDTQYF
TRBV7-8	TRBJ2-2	-	many	TGTGCCGCAGGGCCCAACACCGGGGAGCTGTTTTTT	CAAGPNTGELFF
TRBV7-2	TRBJ2-4	-	many	TGTGCCAGCAGCCCAATATTAGACAGGGCCAAAAACATTCAGTACTTC	CASSPILDRAKNIQYF
TRBV28	TRBJ2-4	-	many	TGTGCCAGCACCTCCCCCGACAATCGGAACATTCAGTACTTC	CASTSPDNRNIQYF
TRBV7-2	TRBJ2-2	TRBD1	many	TGTGCCAGCAGCGGGGACAGGGGTTGGACCGGGGAGCTGTTTTTT	CASSGDRGWTGELFF
TRBV7-9	TRBJ1-2	TRBD1	-	TGTGCCAGCAGCATTAGGAGGGACAGGGGCGATGGCTACACCTTC	CASSIRRDRGDGYTF